Listed below are T cell receptor beta chains from one sample, sequenced in a study of T cells after posttransplantation cyclophosphamide. Profiled with immunoSEQ multiplex PCR; TCRdb holds only in-frame clones, not every one. In the table there are roughly 42,000 clones, 90% of which are singletons. The sample consisted of PBMCs, taken around 67 days after allogeneic stem cell transplant with posttransplant cyclophosphamide. All receptors derive from a male patient aged 55-69 years who received an allogeneic stem cell transplant from a related donor and was CMV-positive. A subset of T cells may come from the graft donor. CDR3s include the opening cysteine and the closing phenylalanine or tryptophan.

v_gene	j_gene	CDR3aa
TRBV6-1	TRBJ1-3	CASSERGGGASGNTIYF
TRBV6-4	TRBJ2-1	CASSTGFPDEQFF
TRBV29-1	TRBJ1-2	CSVNIQGHGYTF
TRBV15	TRBJ1-4	CATSREQNNEKLFF
TRBV6-5	TRBJ1-1	CASSLIQGQRNTEAFF
TRBV18	TRBJ1-2	CASSPSRQPYGYTF
TRBV30	TRBJ2-7	CAWSVGQGFYEQYF
TRBV6-6	TRBJ1-1	CASSQQGGEAFF
TRBV4-1	TRBJ1-6	CASSQEPAGLASPLHF
TRBV5-6	TRBJ1-2	CASSLTEYGYTF